This T cell receptor beta chain was sequenced in a study of blood T cell repertoires in COVID-19 (dated by TCRdb to the early 2020s). Broadly, across the study: Samples from collaborators originated in the United States, Italy and Spain and spanned both the acute and convalescent phases of COVID-19. Samples came from the ongoing ImmuneRACE study (first 160 participants) plus 1,254 subjects from 6 global collaborators. The prospective study material was composed of cDNA or gDNA derived from T cells, B-cell-depleted T cells, or PBMCs. HLA class I and class II types, where available, came from metadata supplied by the sample provider rather than from assay-based typing. Subjects who had been exposed to COVID-19, were actively infected with it, or had recovered from it provided the deeply sampled blood TCRbeta repertoires that made up the dataset. The repertoires were released in a freely available public database meant as a resource for research on the immune response to SARS-CoV-2. Nearly every sample came with metadata listing a de-identified subject ID, COVID-19 status, age in years and sex.

Results the study describes overall, beyond this receptor: How much clinical and demographic metadata was included differed by source and by participant, and the metadata was provided uncurated.

CDR3 length: 13 amino acids, cysteine to phenylalanine. CDR3 DNA is the only sequence kept; it has 39 bases, read in frame from the first base. V is shortened by 8 bases, J by 6 bases, and the region joining them spans 16 bases. The immunoSEQ Assay, a bias-controlled multiplex PCR, was used to amplify TCRbeta CDR3 regions from genomic DNA. As for how the authors treated the data: Within the assay, amplification of reference gene primers was used to estimate how many nucleated cells each sample contained. To quantify the absolute abundance of each unique TCRbeta CDR3 rearrangement, sequence reads were collapsed and filtered. For each sample, productive Simpson clonality was calculated as the square root of Simpson's diversity index over productive rearrangements. TCRdb mirrors the immuneACCESS table, restricted to in-frame sequences. Some clones are absent from its copies; in checked studies, under half trace to an unresolved V gene, and the reason for the others is unknown. V and J calls and clone size follow that table, whereas D and trimming were derived from the DNA. The sample data list around 86,000 clones, and over 75% of these were observed just once. 4.9% of the sample goes to the ten largest clones.

Whole blood was collected in K2EDTA tubes by collaborating institutions according to the institutions' own protocols. For TCRbeta analysis, collaborator samples were shipped as frozen whole blood, as isolated PBMCs, or as DNA extracted from either sample type. On this clone itself: No antigen is known for it. No per-base quality is available; no much larger clone lies one base away.

This receptor chain uses TRBV12-3 or TRBV12-4 and TRBJ1-2, with an unclear D gene assignment. The origin of this receptor is a woman older than 75 with acute or convalescent COVID-19. The specimen was peripheral blood. The bases are TGTGCCAGCGGTCAGCGAATCCGCAATGGCTACACCTTC. Translated, it reads CASGQRIRNGYTF.